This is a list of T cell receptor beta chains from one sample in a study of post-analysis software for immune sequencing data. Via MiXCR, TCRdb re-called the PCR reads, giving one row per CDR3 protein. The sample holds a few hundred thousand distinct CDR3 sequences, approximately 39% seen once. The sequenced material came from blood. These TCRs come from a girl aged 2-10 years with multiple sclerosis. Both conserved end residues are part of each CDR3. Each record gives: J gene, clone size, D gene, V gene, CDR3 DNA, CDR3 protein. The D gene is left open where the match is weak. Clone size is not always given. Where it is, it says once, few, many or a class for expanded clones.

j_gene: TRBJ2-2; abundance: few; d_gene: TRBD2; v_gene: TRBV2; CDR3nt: TGTGCCAGCAGTGACGCGAGGACTAGCGCACCCACCGGGGAGCTGTTTTTT; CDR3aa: CASSDARTSAPTGELFF
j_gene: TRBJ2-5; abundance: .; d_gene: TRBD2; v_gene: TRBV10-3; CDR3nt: TGTGCCATCAGTTTGGAGCGGGAATGGGAGACCCAGTACTTC; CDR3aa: CAISLEREWETQYF
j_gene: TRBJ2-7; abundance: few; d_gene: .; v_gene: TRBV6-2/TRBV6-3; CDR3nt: TGTGCCAGCAGTGTCCTGATCCACATGGGGCAATACGAGCAGTACTTC; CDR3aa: CASSVLIHMGQYEQYF
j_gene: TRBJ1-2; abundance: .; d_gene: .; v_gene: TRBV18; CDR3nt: TGTGCCAGCTCACCTCCCCCTGGTGGCTACACCTTC; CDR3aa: CASSPPPGGYTF
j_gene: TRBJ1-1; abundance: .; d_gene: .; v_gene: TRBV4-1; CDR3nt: TGCGCCAGCAGCCAAGATGGCAGGGAAGCTTTCTTT; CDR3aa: CASSQDGREAFF
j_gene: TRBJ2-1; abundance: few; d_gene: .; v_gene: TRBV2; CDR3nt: TGTGCCAGCAGTGTCCGTATTCGGAATGAGCAGTTCTTC; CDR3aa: CASSVRIRNEQFF
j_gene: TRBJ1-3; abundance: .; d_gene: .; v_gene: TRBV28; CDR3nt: TGTGCCAGCACCTCGCCCGACATTTCTCGAGAGTACACCATATATTTT; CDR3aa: CASTSPDISREYTIYF
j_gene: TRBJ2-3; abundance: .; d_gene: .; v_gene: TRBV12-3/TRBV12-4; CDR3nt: TGTGCCAGCAGTTTGTTCAGGGGCACAGATACGCAGTATTTT; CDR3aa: CASSLFRGTDTQYF
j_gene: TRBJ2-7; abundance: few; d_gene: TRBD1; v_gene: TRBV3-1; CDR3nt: TGTGCCAGCAGCCAACCAGGACAGGGTAAGGGCGAGCAGTACTTC; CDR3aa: CASSQPGQGKGEQYF
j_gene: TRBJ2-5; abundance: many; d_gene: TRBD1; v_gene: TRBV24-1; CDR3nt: TGTGCCACCAGTGCTGGGACAGGGGGACGTGAGACCCAGTACTTC; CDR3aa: CATSAGTGGRETQYF
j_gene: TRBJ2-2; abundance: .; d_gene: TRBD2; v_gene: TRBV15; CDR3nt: TGTGCCACCAGCAGAGATTCCCAACTGACTAGCGGGGGGGACGCCGGGGAGCTGTTTTTT; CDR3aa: CATSRDSQLTSGGDAGELFF
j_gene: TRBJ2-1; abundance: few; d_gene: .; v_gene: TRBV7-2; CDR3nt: TGTGCCAGCAGCTTAGTTGGGGGAAAGGGGCAGTTCTTC; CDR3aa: CASSLVGGKGQFF
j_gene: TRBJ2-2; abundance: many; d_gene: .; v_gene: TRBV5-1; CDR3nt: TGCGCCAGCAGTCTTCGGACCTATGACACCGGGGAGCTGTTTTTT; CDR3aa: CASSLRTYDTGELFF
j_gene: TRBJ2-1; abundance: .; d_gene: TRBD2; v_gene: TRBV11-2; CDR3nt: TGTGCCAGCAGCGCAGCATTTGGGACTAGCGGATTGACGGGATACAATGAGCAGTTCTTC; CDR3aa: CASSAAFGTSGLTGYNEQFF
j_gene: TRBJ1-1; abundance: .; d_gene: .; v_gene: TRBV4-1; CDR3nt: TGCGCCAGCAGCCATATGGGCAGCCCGAACACTGAAGCTTTCTTT; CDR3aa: CASSHMGSPNTEAFF
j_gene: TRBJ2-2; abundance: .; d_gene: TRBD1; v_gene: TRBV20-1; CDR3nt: TGCAGTGCGGGCAGGACAGGGGCGAACACCGGGGAGCGGTTTTTT; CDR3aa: CSAGRTGANTGERFF
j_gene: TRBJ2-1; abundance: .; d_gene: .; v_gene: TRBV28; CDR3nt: TGTGCCAACAGTCCCCCGGCTTTGGGCCGGGGCTACAATGAGCAGTTCTTC; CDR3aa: CANSPPALGRGYNEQFF